Sequencing of this T cell receptor (beta chain) was carried out in a study of blood T cell repertoires in COVID-19. Looking at the study overall: T cells, B-cell-depleted T cells, or PBMCs provided the cDNA or gDNA that served as material.

How the authors handled the data: Amplified reference gene primers provided the basis for estimating nucleated cell counts. Method: immunoSEQ multiplex PCR; TCRdb's copy keeps in-frame clones and lacks some. The DNA was the basis for D and trimming; V, J and clone size are from that table. The sample lists 120,000 to 150,000 clones; approximately 83% were seen once. Germline CDR1 reads SNHLY; CDR2 reads FYNNEI. There are 14 residues in the CDR3. V lost 3 bases to trimming and J lost 1 base, with 10 bases between them. This chain links TRBV2 with TRBJ2-7; D is unresolved. The sequence was collected from a woman in her fifties or sixties with COVID-19, enrolled during active disease. Sequencing was done on a sample of peripheral blood. CDR3: CASSEPRYSYEQYF. Written as DNA, the CDR3 is TGTGCCAGCAGTGAGCCCAGGTATTCCTACGAGCAGTACTTC.